The 27 T cell receptor beta chains reported below all come from one sample, sequenced in a study of T-cell reconstitution after alpha-beta-depleted transplantation in children. The TCRbeta library was prepared with unique molecular identifiers. TCRdb analysed the PCR reads with MiXCR anew, one entry per CDR3 protein. The sample consists of under 350,000 distinct CDR3 sequences, about 10% of them appearing once. The material sequenced was PBMCs from the stem cell graft donor, taken from the stem cell graft. These receptors were obtained from a human donor who donated a stem cell graft to a child with SCID.

This clonotype has a handful of counts. The rearrangement links TRBV5-5 to TRBJ1-5; TRBD1 matches 11 bases. With 0 bases clipped from V and 3 bases from J, the junction kept 2 bases outside the gene matches. The CDR3 has 16 amino acids. Germline lookup yields CDR1 SGHKS and CDR2 YYEKEE (reference sequence). This chain's CDR3 is CASSLGDRGSNQPQHF. In DNA form, the CDR3 reads TGTGCCAGCAGCTTGGGGGACAGGGGGTCCAATCAGCCCCAGCATTTT.

The V gene is TRBV20-1, the J gene TRBJ1-2; possibly TRBD1 for D (6 bases). The CDR3 totals 14 residues. Trimming removed 0 bases from V and 3 bases from J, with 11 bases in between. Germline V lookup: CDR1 DFQATT, CDR2 SNEGSKA (reference sequence). CDR3 loop: CSARDEGGDYGYTF. In DNA form, the CDR3 reads TGCAGTGCTAGAGATGAAGGGGGTGACTATGGCTACACCTTC.

This clonotype was picked up a small number of times. This chain connects TRBV5-1 to TRBJ1-6, with D unresolved. V lost 0 bases, J lost 14 bases, and 18 bases lay in between. Germline CDR1 reads SGHRS; CDR2 reads YFSETQ. The length of the CDR3 is 15 residues. CDR3 sequence: CASSLAGPRDSALHF. CDR3 DNA sequence: TGCGCCAGCAGCTTGGCTGGGCCCCGTGATTCGGCCCTCCACTTT.

The sample holds a few counts of this clonotype. The genes are TRBV5-1 and TRBJ2-1; perhaps TRBD1 as D (5 bases). This CDR3 contains 13 residues. The V and J ends lost 4 bases and 9 bases respectively, with 14 bases between them. Germline V gene lookup returns CDR1 SGHRS and CDR2 YFSETQ. The CDR3 DNA follows: TGCGCCAGCAGCGGCAGGGTGTCGTCTGAGCAGTTCTTC. The encoded protein is CASSGRVSSEQFF.

The chain employs TRBV29-1 and TRBJ2-7; TRBD1 aligns across 7 bases. The CDR3 is 12 residues long. Germline CDR1 is SQVTM and CDR2 is ANQGSEA. Trimming cost V 4 bases and J 4 bases; bases outside gene matches: 4. Here the CDR3 DNA reads TGCAGCGTTGTGAGACAGGGTTACGAGCAGTACTTC. Encoded protein: CSVVRQGYEQYF.

In its sample, this clonotype was seen a few times. The V and J genes are TRBV7-6 and TRBJ2-1; 8 bases align to TRBD2. The CDR3 length is 13 residues. CDR1 is SGHVS and CDR2 is FNYEAQ in the germline V gene. Trimming removed 0 bases from V and 9 bases from J; junction bases left unmatched: 1. The CDR3 is CASSLASGAEQFF. The CDR3 DNA is TGTGCCAGCAGCTTAGCTAGCGGGGCTGAGCAGTTCTTC.

This clonotype was detected ten times or more. The CDR3 reads CASSLRGRERQETQYF. The CDR3 bases are TGTGCCAGCAGTTTAAGGGGAAGGGAAAGACAAGAGACCCAGTACTTC. The chain uses TRBV27 and TRBJ2-5; TRBD1 might be the D (5 bases). The CDR3 is 16 amino acids. The V and J ends lost 2 bases and 2 bases respectively, with 15 bases between them. The germline CDR1 and CDR2 sequences are MNHEY and SMNVEV (reference sequence).

This clonotype was counted between two and nine times. V and J are TRBV7-6 and TRBJ2-5; D is perhaps TRBD2 (6 bases). Germline CDR1 and CDR2: SGHVS and FNYEAQ. This CDR3 comprises 15 residues. V shed 5 bases and J shed 5 bases, with 18 bases lying between them. CDR3: CASSASVRELETQYF. DNA of the CDR3: TGTGCCAGCAGCGCTAGCGTCCGGGAGCTGGAGACCCAGTACTTC.

The chain uses TRBV13 and TRBJ2-7, with 9 bases that match TRBD1. The V gene end was trimmed by 5 bases and the J gene end by 0 bases; junction bases not matched to a gene: 26. Looked up from germline, CDR1 is PRHDT and CDR2 is FYEKMQ (reference sequence). The CDR3 is 22 amino acids. The CDR3 protein is CASSPRTGGVIGLGGTSYEQYF. In DNA, the CDR3 is TGTGCCAGCAGCCCCCGAACAGGGGGCGTAATAGGCTTGGGCGGTACCTCCTACGAGCAGTACTTC.

The J gene is TRBJ2-2, the V gene TRBV12-3 or TRBV12-4; 8 bases agree with TRBD1. The CDR3 is made up of 11 amino acids. Germline trimming cut 6 bases from V and 13 bases from J; bases unmatched to any gene: 4. The chain's CDR3 is CASRGTGVLFF. DNA for the CDR3: TGTGCCAGCAGGGGGACAGGTGTGCTGTTTTTT.

This clonotype has ten or more counts. The chain couples TRBV29-1 to TRBJ2-5; D remains ambiguous. Germline loops: CDR1 SQVTM, CDR2 ANQGSEA. Trimming pared 6 bases from V and 5 bases from J, leaving 1 base between. The CDR3 has 8 residues. The CDR3 loop reads CSVETQYF. The CDR3 nucleotides read TGCAGCGTGGAGACCCAGTACTTC.

This clonotype was recorded a few times. V usage is TRBV7-2 and J usage is TRBJ1-3, with D unresolved. There are 14 residues in the CDR3. Germline lookup yields CDR1 SGHTA and CDR2 FQGNSA. Trimming pared 5 bases from V and 1 base from J, leaving 9 bases between. Here the CDR3 reads CASSHRSSGNTIYF. In nucleotides, the CDR3 is TGTGCCAGCAGCCATAGAAGTTCTGGAAACACCATATATTTT.

This clonotype was counted at least ten times. The V call is TRBV6-2 or TRBV6-3, the J call TRBJ2-7; D is ambiguous. CDR3 length: 14 residues. Germline V CDR1 and CDR2: MNHEY, SVGEGT. V was clipped by 2 bases and J by 0 bases, with 8 bases between them. The CDR3: CASSYSGSSYEQYF. In DNA form, the CDR3 reads TGTGCCAGCAGTTACAGTGGCAGCTCCTACGAGCAGTACTTC.

The chain is built from TRBV10-3 and TRBJ2-5; 8 bases are a match to TRBD2. Looked up from germline, CDR1 is ENHRY and CDR2 is SYGVKD. Trimming cost V 8 bases and J 2 bases; bases outside gene matches: 7. This CDR3 comprises 14 residues. The CDR3: CAIRGGPVQETQYF. In DNA form, the CDR3 reads TGTGCCATCCGCGGGGGGCCGGTTCAAGAGACCCAGTACTTC.

The rearrangement joins TRBV10-3 to TRBJ2-1; TRBD2 matches 7 bases. Germline CDR1 is ENHRY and CDR2 is SYGVKD. This CDR3 spans 14 amino acids. V shed 4 bases, J shed 4 bases, and the junction held 4 bases outside the gene matches. The CDR3 is CAISGPSGYNEQFF. CDR3 DNA: TGTGCCATCAGTGGGCCTAGCGGTTACAATGAGCAGTTCTTC.

Only a few counts were recorded for this clonotype. V and J are TRBV20-1 and TRBJ1-1, with TRBD1 identical over 8 bases. Germline V gene sequence: CDR1 DFQATT, CDR2 SNEGSKA (reference sequence). This CDR3 has 15 amino acids. Trimming at V came to 4 bases and at J to 0 bases, leaving 7 bases not matched to a gene. This chain's CDR3 is CSAKKTGELNTEAFF. The CDR3 DNA sequence: TGCAGTGCTAAGAAGACAGGGGAATTGAACACTGAAGCTTTCTTT.

The rearrangement uses TRBV12-3 or TRBV12-4 and TRBJ2-2, with D tentatively TRBD1 (6 bases). V lost 10 bases, J lost 3 bases, and 18 bases lay in between. The length of the CDR3 is 15 residues. The CDR3 sequence: CAIPIGTLHTGELFF. The CDR3, as DNA: TGTGCCATCCCTATTGGGACACTTCACACCGGGGAGCTGTTTTTT.

CDR3 in amino acids: CASSQDPLRGGAADTQYF. DNA of the CDR3: TGTGCCAGCAGCCAAGATCCTCTTCGCGGGGGGGCGGCAGATACGCAGTATTTT. The chain joins TRBV14 to TRBJ2-3; TRBD2 matches 9 bases. CDR3 size: 18 residues. Germline trimming cut 0 bases from V and 4 bases from J; bases unmatched to any gene: 11. The germline V gene has CDR1 SGHDN and CDR2 FVKESK.

The chain employs TRBV10-3 and TRBJ2-6, with a weak D call TRBD2 (6 bases). Trimming pared 8 bases from V and 0 bases from J, leaving 14 bases between. Looked up from germline, CDR1 is ENHRY and CDR2 is SYGVKD. This CDR3 is built from 16 residues. CDR3 nucleotide sequence: TGTGCCATCGGAGGGACGGATCCCTCTGGGGCCAACGTCCTGACTTTC. Translation: CAIGGTDPSGANVLTF.

The rearrangement joins TRBV27 to TRBJ2-7, with 11 bases aligning to TRBD2. V lost 5 bases and J lost 4; bases outside the gene matches: 10. From germline, CDR1 is MNHEY and CDR2 SMNVEV (reference sequence). This CDR3 contains 16 residues. The CDR3 DNA reads TGTGCCAGCAGTACCCTTAGCGGGGGGGCCTCGTACGAGCAGTACTTC. This codes for CASSTLSGGASYEQYF.

The table lists this clonotype with a few counts. J is TRBJ2-7 and V is TRBV9; 8 nucleotides line up with TRBD2. Germline V gene data show CDR1 as SGDLS and CDR2 as YYNGEE. The junction had 7 bases not matched to a gene; V was cut back by 4 bases and J by 4 bases. The CDR3 totals 14 residues. CDR3: CASSPQAGGYEQYF. The CDR3, as DNA: TGTGCCAGCAGCCCCCAGGCGGGGGGATACGAGCAGTACTTC.

This clonotype was seen only a few times. The chain employs TRBV5-1 and TRBJ2-5; 8 positions agree with TRBD1. V dropped 4 bases and J dropped 3; count of bases not matched to a gene: 5. The germline V gene encodes CDR1 SGHRS and CDR2 YFSETQ. The CDR3 has 14 residues. The CDR3 sequence is CASSPGGSEETQYF. CDR3 in DNA: TGCGCCAGCAGCCCAGGGGGCAGTGAAGAGACCCAGTACTTC.

This clonotype was seen a handful of times. The chain is built from TRBV10-3 and TRBJ2-1; no firm D call. V lost 2 bases and J 1 base, leaving 6 bases between the germline ends. Germline V gene data show CDR1 as ENHRY and CDR2 as SYGVKD. The CDR3 runs to 14 residues. Here the CDR3 DNA reads TGTGCCATCAGTGAGCTAGAATCCTACAATGAGCAGTTCTTC. This translates into CAISELESYNEQFF.

This clonotype appeared a few times. The chain carries TRBV9 and TRBJ1-5, with D tentatively TRBD1 (6 bases). Germline CDR1 and CDR2: SGDLS and YYNGEE. The CDR3 extends over 15 amino acids. With 4 bases removed from V and 0 bases from J, the gap between germline ends came to 11 bases. CDR3 bases: TGTGCCAGCAGCCCTGGGGACACTAGCAATCAGCCCCAGCATTTT. Translating gives CASSPGDTSNQPQHF. The complete variable domain, with remaining parts taken from reference TRBV9 and TRBJ1-5, reads DSGVTQTPKHLITATGQRVTLRCSPRSGDLSVYWYQQSLDQGLQFLIQYYNGEERAKGNILERFSAQQFPDLHSELNLSSLELGDSALYFCASSPGDTSNQPQHFGDGTRLSIL.

V usage is TRBV12-5 and J usage is TRBJ1-2; maybe TRBD1 (5 bases). V was shortened by 5 bases and J by 4 bases, with 17 bases between the two germline ends. The CDR3 loop spans 15 amino acids. Germline loops: CDR1 LGHNT, CDR2 FRNRAP. The CDR3 sequence is CASGIHRDRLYGYTF. CDR3 nucleotides: TGTGCTAGTGGTATCCACCGGGACCGGCTCTATGGCTACACCTTC.

The chain couples TRBV3-1 to TRBJ1-2; a possible D gene is TRBD1 (5 bases). CDR3 length: 17 amino acids. The germline V gene has CDR1 LGHDT and CDR2 YNNKEL (reference sequence). Trimming shortened V by 2 bases and J by 7 bases, and 23 bases separated the two germline ends. CDR3 protein: CASSQQIRDGPRGGYTF. CDR3 nucleotide sequence: TGTGCCAGCAGCCAACAAATCCGGGACGGACCTAGAGGTGGCTACACCTTC.

The rearrangement uses TRBV9 and TRBJ2-3; D could derive from TRBD1 or TRBD2 (5 bases each). Trimming took off 4 bases at V and 5 bases at J, with 11 bases between the two ends. The CDR3 contains 13 residues. Per germline, CDR1 SGDLS and CDR2 YYNGEE. This CDR3 reads CASSSSRGDTQYF. The DNA for the CDR3 is TGTGCCAGCAGCTCCTCGAGGGGAGATACGCAGTATTTT.